This TCR beta chain was profiled in a study of T-cell memory formation after mild COVID-19. Study results and limitations: CD4+ bias marked clones expanding day 15 to 37, unlike balanced contracting clones. The finding that pre-infection memory included some responding clones suggested that cross-reactive memory joined. Contracting CD8+ clones were enriched in EMRA, CD4+ mainly in CM and EM.

With respect to this clonotype: The antigen remains unidentified.

The CDR3 is 15 amino acids. Trimming left V 4 bases short and J 3 bases short, with 18 bases between. Looked up from germline, CDR1 is SQVTM and CDR2 is ANQGSEA. TCR alpha and TCR beta cDNA libraries with sample barcodes and UMIs came from 5'RACE using constant-segment primers. MiXCR was run by TCRdb on the 5' RACE reads, yielding one entry per CDR3 protein. The sample lists a few hundred thousand distinct CDR3 sequences; 28% were seen once. Input material: PBMCs or a T cell subset sorted from them (not recorded which). This chain connects TRBV29-1 to TRBJ2-5, with D possibly TRBD1 on 6 matching bases. This receptor was identified in an adult woman who had mild COVID-19 (a few samples of this study predate the infection). Cell type and time point are not known. The DNA of the CDR3 is TGCAGCGTTGTCCCCTCGACAGGTGGTAAAGAGACCCAGTACTTC. As protein: CSVVPSTGGKETQYF. The variable domain in full, with the rest retrieved from reference TRBV29-1 and TRBJ2-5, is SAVISQKPSRDICQRGTSLTIQCQVDSQVTMMFWYRQQPGQSLTLIATANQGSEATYESGFVIDKFPISRPNLTFSTLTVSNMSPEDSSIYLCSVVPSTGGKETQYFGPGTRLLVL.